These T cell receptor beta chains were read from a single sample in a study of CD4 T cells in relation to SARS-CoV-2 and coronaviruses. Antigens of these TCRs are unknown. Sequencing was performed with immunoSEQ multiplex PCR; in TCRdb, only in-frame clones are kept and a portion is missing. The table has under 30,000 clones, 65% to 80% seen once. Input material: CD4+ T cells from PBMCs, cultured in vitro. These receptors were taken from a human donor in good health. CDR3s include the opening cysteine and the closing phenylalanine or tryptophan. D genes are given only for firm matches. Clone size is given for some rows only: seen once, a few or many times, or a class if the clone is expanded.

16 - TRBJ1-2 - TRBV10-3 TGTGCCATCAGTGAGTCACGAGTCGGGCAGGGCTATGGCTACACCTTC CAISESRVGQGYGYTF
15 few TRBJ1-4 - TRBV2 TGTGCCAGCAGTGTCTCCCGACAGGCTAATGAAAAACTGTTTTTT CASSVSRQANEKLFF
16 - TRBJ2-3 - TRBV19 TGTGCCAGTAGTATCCTCGGGACGGCTAGCACAGATACGCAGTATTTT CASSILGTASTDTQYF
14 - TRBJ1-5 TRBD1 TRBV28 TGTGCCAGCAGTGTTGGACAGGCGGGTCAGCCCCAGCATTTT CASSVGQAGQPQHF
11 few TRBJ2-1 - TRBV30 TGTGCCTGGAGTGTACAGACCCAGCAGTTCTTC CAWSVQTQQFF
15 - TRBJ2-3 TRBD2 TRBV7-2 TGTGCCAGCAGACGGAGCGGGAGTAGTGCAGATACGCAGTATTTT CASRRSGSSADTQYF
15 - TRBJ2-1 TRBD2 TRBV6-5 TGTGCCAGCAGCCAACTAGCGGGGGGACACAATGAGCAGTTCTTC CASSQLAGGHNEQFF
15 - TRBJ2-1 - TRBV11-2 TGTGCCAGCAGTCAAATGGAGCTCCAGCGCAATGAGCAGTTCTTC CASSQMELQRNEQFF
15 - TRBJ2-3 - TRBV2 TGTGCCAGCAGCGTAGGGAGGGGGCGCACAGATACGCAGTATTTT CASSVGRGRTDTQYF
14 - TRBJ2-1 - TRBV29-1 TGCAGCGCCAAGGGCAGGCAGCGCGACAATGAGCAGTTCTTC CSAKGRQRDNEQFF
14 - TRBJ2-3 - TRBV9 TGTGCCAGCAGCGTAGTTAGCGCCACAGATACGCAGTATTTT CASSVVSATDTQYF
14 - TRBJ1-6 - TRBV7-8 TGTGCCAGCAGCCCAGGGCCCCCTAATTCACCCCTCCACTTT CASSPGPPNSPLHF
15 - TRBJ2-5 - TRBV7-9 TGTGCCAGCAGCTTAGCGCTTGGATTCCAAGAGACCCAGTACTTC CASSLALGFQETQYF
14 - TRBJ2-2 - TRBV18 TGTGCCAGCTCACCAGGACCAGGGAACGGGGAGCTGTTTTTT CASSPGPGNGELFF
15 - TRBJ2-5 TRBD1 TRBV13 TGTGCCAGCAGCTCCCACAGGGGGCATAGGGAGACCCAGTACTTC CASSSHRGHRETQYF
13 - TRBJ2-7 - TRBV6-1 TGTGCCAGCAGTGACAGGGTCTCCTACGAGCAGTACTTC CASSDRVSYEQYF
12 - TRBJ1-3 - TRBV29-1 TGCAGCGCAGGCCGCTCTGGAAACACCATATATTTT CSAGRSGNTIYF
14 - TRBJ1-1 - TRBV10-3 TGTGCCATCAGTGAGCCTCCCGACAGCTTAGGGGCTTTCTTT CAISEPPDSLGAFF